This T cell receptor beta chain emerged from a study of metastatic and nonmetastatic thyroid tumors. Study-level background: A comparison of repertoires was made across blood and tumor or nodule tissue from malignant and benign thyroid patients. Whole-study findings and limits: Reports indicated that malignant thyroid tumors showed significantly higher TCR beta diversity than benign nodules did, in blood and tumor.

Thyroid surgery was performed in patients who had received no treatment beforehand. Authors' analysis steps: To classify distant metastasis in papillary thyroid cancer, a model was built from CDR3 differences across clinicopathological groups. TCRdb re-analyzed the PCR reads through MiXCR. TCRdb's processing, not the authors', yielded these V and J calls. The sample has 9,400 or so clones, roughly 30% seen once. Germline V gives CDR1 GTSNPN, CDR2 SVGIG (reference sequence). This CDR3 has 14 residues. Deletions cut 0 bases from V and 6 bases from J, with 15 bases between. The sample holds a few counts of this clone. Its antigen remains unknown.

This clonotype was obtained from a female donor with papillary thyroid cancer or a benign thyroid nodule (not recorded which). Some clones in this sample may be carry-over from other donors' samples. The J gene is TRBJ2-7, the V gene TRBV30; a weak D match, TRBD1 (5 bases). Material: adjacent normal tissue. The CDR3 region has the DNA TGTGCCTGGAGTGTATTCATGGGGCCCCGCGAGCAGTACTTC. Protein sequence: CAWSVFMGPREQYF.